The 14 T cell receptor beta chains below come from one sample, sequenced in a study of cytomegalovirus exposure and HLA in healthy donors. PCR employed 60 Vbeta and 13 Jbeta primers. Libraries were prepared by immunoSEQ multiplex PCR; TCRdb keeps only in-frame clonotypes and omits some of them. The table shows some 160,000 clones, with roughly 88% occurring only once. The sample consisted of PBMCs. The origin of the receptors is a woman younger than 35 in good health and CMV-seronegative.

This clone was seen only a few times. DNA for the CDR3: TGTGCCAGCAGTTACTTTCAGGCCGATGGCTACACCTTC. Amino acid sequence: CASSYFQADGYTF. The chain joins TRBV6-5 to TRBJ1-2; no clear D. V lost 1 base, J lost 6 bases, and 9 bases lay in between. The CDR3 is made up of 13 amino acids. Germline CDR1 MNHEY, CDR2 SVGAGI.

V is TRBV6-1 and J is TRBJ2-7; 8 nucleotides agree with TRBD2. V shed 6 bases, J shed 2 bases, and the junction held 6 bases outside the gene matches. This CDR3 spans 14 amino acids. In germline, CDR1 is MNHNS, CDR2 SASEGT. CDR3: CASRRGVNTYEQYF. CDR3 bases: TGTGCCAGCAGGCGGGGGGTAAATACCTACGAGCAGTACTTC.

The CDR3 DNA is TGTGCCACCAGCAGAGATTGGAAGTCGAACCGGGGGAAGGGCAATGAGCAGTTCTTC. Residues: CATSRDWKSNRGKGNEQFF. The chain employs TRBV15 and TRBJ2-1, with a possible D match to TRBD2 (6 bases). CDR3 length: 19 amino acids. Trimming removed 0 bases from V and 6 bases from J, with 24 bases in between. Germline V lookup: CDR1 LNHNV, CDR2 YYDKDF (reference sequence).

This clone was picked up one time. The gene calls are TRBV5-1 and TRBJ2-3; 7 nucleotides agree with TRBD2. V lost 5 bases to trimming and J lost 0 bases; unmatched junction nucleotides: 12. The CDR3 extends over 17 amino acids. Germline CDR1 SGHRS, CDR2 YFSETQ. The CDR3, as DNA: TGCGCCAGCAGTCCCGGGAGGTTTACCGCTAGCACAGATACGCAGTATTTT. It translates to CASSPGRFTASTDTQYF.

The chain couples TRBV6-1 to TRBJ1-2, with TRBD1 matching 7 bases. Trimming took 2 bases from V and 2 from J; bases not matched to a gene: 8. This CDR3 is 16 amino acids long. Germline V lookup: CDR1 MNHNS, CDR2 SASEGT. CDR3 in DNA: TGTGCCAGCAGTGAAATGAAGGGGGCGGGAAACTATGGCTACACCTTC. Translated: CASSEMKGAGNYGYTF.

CDR3 protein: CASSFAGGSYGNTIYF. The CDR3 DNA reads TGCGCCAGCAGCTTTGCAGGGGGTTCCTACGGAAACACCATATATTTT. The chain is built from TRBV5-1 and TRBJ1-3; 7 bases match TRBD1. The germline V gene has CDR1 SGHRS and CDR2 YFSETQ. The CDR3 is 16 amino acids. J lost 4 bases, V lost 2 bases, and 9 bases had no gene match.

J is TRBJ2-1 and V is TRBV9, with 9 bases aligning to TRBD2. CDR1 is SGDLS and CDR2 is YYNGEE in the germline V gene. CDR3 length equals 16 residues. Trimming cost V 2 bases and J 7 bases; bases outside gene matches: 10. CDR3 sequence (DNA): TGTGCCAGCAGCGTCGGCGGCGGGGGGGCGTATAATGAGCAGTTCTTC. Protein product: CASSVGGGGAYNEQFF.

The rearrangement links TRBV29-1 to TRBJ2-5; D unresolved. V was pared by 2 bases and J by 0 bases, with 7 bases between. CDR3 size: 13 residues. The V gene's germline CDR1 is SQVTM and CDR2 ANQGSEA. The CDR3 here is CSVEMADQETQYF. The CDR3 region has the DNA TGCAGCGTTGAAATGGCGGACCAAGAGACCCAGTACTTC.

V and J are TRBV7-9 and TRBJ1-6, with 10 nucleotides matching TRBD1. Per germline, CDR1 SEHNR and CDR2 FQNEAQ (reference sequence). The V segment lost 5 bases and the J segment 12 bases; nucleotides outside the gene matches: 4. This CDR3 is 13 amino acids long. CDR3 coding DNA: TGTGCCAGCAGCGAGGGACAGGGGAGACCCCTCCACTTT. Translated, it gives CASSEGQGRPLHF.

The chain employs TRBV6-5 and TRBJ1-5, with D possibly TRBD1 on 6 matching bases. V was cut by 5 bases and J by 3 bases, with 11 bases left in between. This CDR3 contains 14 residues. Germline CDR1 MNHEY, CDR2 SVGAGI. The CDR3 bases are TGTGCCAGCAGTGACCGGACAGTCAATCAGCCCCAGCATTTT. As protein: CASSDRTVNQPQHF.

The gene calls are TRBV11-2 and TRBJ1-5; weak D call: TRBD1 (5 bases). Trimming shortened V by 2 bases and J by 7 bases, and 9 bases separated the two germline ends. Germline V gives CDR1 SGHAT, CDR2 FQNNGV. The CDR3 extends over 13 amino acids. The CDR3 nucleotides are TGTGCCAGCAGCTTAAGTTGGGGCCAGCCCCAGCATTTT. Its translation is CASSLSWGQPQHF.

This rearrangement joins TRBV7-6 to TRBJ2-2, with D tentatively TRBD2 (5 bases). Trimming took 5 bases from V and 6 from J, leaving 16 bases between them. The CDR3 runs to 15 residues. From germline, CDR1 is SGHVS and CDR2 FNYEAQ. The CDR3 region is CASSRPRGAPGELFF. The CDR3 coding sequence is TGTGCCAGCAGCCGCCCCCGGGGAGCACCCGGGGAGCTGTTTTTT.

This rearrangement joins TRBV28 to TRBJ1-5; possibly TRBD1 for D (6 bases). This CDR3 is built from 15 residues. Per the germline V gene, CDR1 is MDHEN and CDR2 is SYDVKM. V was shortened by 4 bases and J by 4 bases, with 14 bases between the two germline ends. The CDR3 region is CASSSQGSGNQPQHF. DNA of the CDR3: TGTGCCAGCAGTTCACAGGGCTCGGGAAATCAGCCCCAGCATTTT.

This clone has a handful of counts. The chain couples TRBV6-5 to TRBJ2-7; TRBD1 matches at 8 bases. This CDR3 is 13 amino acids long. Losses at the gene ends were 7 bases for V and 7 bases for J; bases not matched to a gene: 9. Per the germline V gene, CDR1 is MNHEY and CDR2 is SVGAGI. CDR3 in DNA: TGTGCCAGCACATACAGGGGGGCCTTGGAGCAGTACTTC. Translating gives CASTYRGALEQYF.